The entry below gives a single T cell receptor (beta chain) sequence along with its context. Profiling relied on immunoSEQ multiplex PCR, and the TCRdb table lists in-frame clones only, not all of them. The table records about 140,000 clones, 85% to 90% of them present only once. The entry originates in a study of blood T cell repertoires in COVID-19. The V and J ends lost 2 bases and 2 bases, in that order; junction bases with no gene match: 12. The CDR3 covers 17 residues. Germline V CDR1 and CDR2: MNHNS, SASEGT. The rearrangement joins TRBV6-1 to TRBJ2-7; the match to TRBD1 covers 7 bases. The receptor's source is a woman aged 60 to 75 with acute or convalescent COVID-19. The specimen was peripheral blood. CDR3 coding DNA: TGTGCCAGCAGTGAATATCCCACAGGGGCAGCCGCCTACGAGCAGTACTTC. It yields the protein CASSEYPTGAAAYEQYF.